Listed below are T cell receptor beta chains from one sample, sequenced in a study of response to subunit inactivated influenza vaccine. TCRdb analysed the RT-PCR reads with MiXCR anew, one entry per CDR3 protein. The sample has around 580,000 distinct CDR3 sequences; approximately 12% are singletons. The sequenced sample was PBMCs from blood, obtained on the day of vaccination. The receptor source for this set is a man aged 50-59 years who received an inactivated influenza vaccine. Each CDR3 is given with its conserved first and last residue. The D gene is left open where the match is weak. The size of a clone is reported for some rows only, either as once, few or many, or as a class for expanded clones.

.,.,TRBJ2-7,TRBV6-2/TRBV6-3,CASSYSARTTSVHEQYF,TGTGCCAGCAGTTACTCGGCCCGGACCACGTCCGTCCACGAGCAGTACTTC
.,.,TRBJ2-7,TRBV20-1,CSARSWTDTYEQYF,TGCAGTGCTAGGAGTTGGACGGATACCTACGAGCAGTACTTC
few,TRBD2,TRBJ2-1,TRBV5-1,CASSSGTSGRLDEQFF,TGCGCCAGCAGCTCCGGGACTAGCGGGAGACTAGATGAGCAGTTCTTC
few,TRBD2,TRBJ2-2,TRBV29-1,CSASRWGGSGRSTGELFF,TGCAGCGCCTCAAGGTGGGGGGGAAGCGGCCGGAGCACCGGGGAGCTGTTTTTT
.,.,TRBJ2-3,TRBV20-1,CSAPRARREDTQYF,TGCAGTGCTCCCCGGGCTAGGAGAGAAGATACGCAGTATTTT
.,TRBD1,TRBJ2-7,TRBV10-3,CAIRQGNSYEQYF,TGTGCCATCAGACAGGGGAACTCCTACGAGCAGTACTTC
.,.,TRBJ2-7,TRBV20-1,CSAAPRSYEQYF,TGCAGTGCGGCGCCTAGGAGCTACGAGCAGTACTTC
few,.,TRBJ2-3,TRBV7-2,CASSSRVPTDTQYF,TGTGCCAGCAGCTCCAGGGTCCCCACAGATACGCAGTATTTT
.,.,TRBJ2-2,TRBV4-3,CASSQGPATGELFF,TGCGCCAGCAGCCAAGGACCTGCGACCGGGGAGCTGTTTTTT
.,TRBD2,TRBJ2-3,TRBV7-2,CASSLVGTSVGDTQYF,TGTGCCAGCAGCTTAGTGGGTACTAGCGTGGGAGATACGCAGTATTTT
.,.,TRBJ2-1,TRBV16,CASSQSIGTGGFNEQFF,TGTGCCAGCAGCCAATCGATAGGGACCGGGGGTTTCAATGAGCAGTTCTTC
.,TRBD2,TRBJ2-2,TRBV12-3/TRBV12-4,CASSLALAGRRSGELFF,TGTGCCAGCAGTTTAGCACTAGCGGGAAGAAGGTCCGGGGAGCTGTTTTTT
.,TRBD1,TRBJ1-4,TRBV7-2,CASSLVVQGVYEKLFF,TGTGCCAGCAGCTTAGTGGTACAGGGGGTTTATGAAAAACTGTTTTTT
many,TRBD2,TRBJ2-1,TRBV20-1,CSARDLWEGGNEQFF,TGCAGTGCTAGAGATCTGTGGGAGGGTGGCAATGAGCAGTTCTTC
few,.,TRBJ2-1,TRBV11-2,CASSSGGALTMSSYNEQFF,TGTGCCAGCAGCTCCGGAGGGGCACTAACCATGAGCTCCTACAATGAGCAGTTCTTC
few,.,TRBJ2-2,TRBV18,CASSPPLATGELFF,TGTGCCAGCTCACCCCCCCTAGCTACCGGGGAGCTGTTTTTT
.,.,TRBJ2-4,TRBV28,CASRPDGMAKNIQYF,TGTGCCAGCAGACCAGACGGAATGGCCAAAAACATTCAGTACTTC
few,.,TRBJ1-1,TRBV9,CASRQPGSRNTEAFF,TGTGCCAGCAGACAACCGGGTAGTCGGAACACTGAAGCTTTCTTT
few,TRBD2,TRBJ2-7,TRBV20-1,CSAPGLAGGYEQYF,TGCAGTGCTCCGGGACTAGCGGGGGGCTACGAGCAGTACTTC
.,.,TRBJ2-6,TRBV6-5,CASSWGAGGSGANVLTF,TGTGCCAGCAGTTGGGGCGCTGGAGGCTCTGGGGCCAACGTCCTGACTTTC
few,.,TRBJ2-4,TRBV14,CASSLEQGTKNIQYF,TGTGCCAGCAGCCTGGAACAGGGAACCAAAAACATTCAGTACTTC
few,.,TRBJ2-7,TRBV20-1,CSADLPRNSYEQYF,TGCAGTGCCGACCTCCCGAGAAACTCCTACGAGCAGTACTTC
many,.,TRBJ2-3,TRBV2,CASALLRTDTQYF,TGTGCCAGCGCCCTTCTTCGCACAGATACGCAGTATTTT
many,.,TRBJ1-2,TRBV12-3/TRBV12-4,CASSLSSGGMRINYGYTF,TGTGCCAGCAGTTTATCTAGTGGAGGGATGAGAATTAACTATGGCTACACCTTC
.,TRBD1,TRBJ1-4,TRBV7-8,CASSLRRTGRIPSTNEKLFF,TGTGCCAGCAGCTTACGGCGGACAGGGCGAATCCCCTCAACTAATGAAAAACTGTTTTTT
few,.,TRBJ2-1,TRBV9,CASSVVSGNEQFF,TGTGCCAGCAGCGTAGTTTCGGGCAATGAGCAGTTCTTC
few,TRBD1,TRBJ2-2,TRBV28,CASSNRDRTGELFF,TGTGCCAGCAGTAACCGGGACAGAACCGGGGAGCTGTTTTTT
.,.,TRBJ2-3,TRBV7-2,CASSLRQADTQYF,TGTGCCAGCAGCTTACGGCAAGCGGATACGCAGTATTTT
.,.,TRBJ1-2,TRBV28,CASSWGRGYGYTF,TGTGCCAGCAGTTGGGGCAGGGGCTATGGCTACACCTTC
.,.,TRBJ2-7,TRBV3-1,CASSQDYVGSSYEQYF,TGTGCCAGCAGCCAAGATTACGTAGGGAGCTCCTACGAGCAGTACTTC
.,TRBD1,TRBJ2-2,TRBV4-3,CASRQGAATGELFF,TGCGCCAGCAGACAGGGGGCGGCCACCGGGGAGCTGTTTTTT
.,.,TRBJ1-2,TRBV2,CASLRDGTYGYTF,TGTGCCAGCCTTAGGGACGGAACCTATGGCTACACCTTC
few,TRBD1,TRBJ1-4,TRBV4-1,CASSHEQGVFNEKLFF,TGCGCCAGCAGCCACGAACAGGGGGTCTTTAATGAAAAACTGTTTTTT
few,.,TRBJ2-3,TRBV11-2,CASSPYSGHTTTDTQYF,TGTGCCAGCAGCCCCTATTCGGGACACACCACCACAGATACGCAGTATTTT
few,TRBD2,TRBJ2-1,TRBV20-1,CSARDSSGINEQFF,TGCAGTGCTAGAGATTCTAGCGGGATAAATGAGCAGTTCTTC
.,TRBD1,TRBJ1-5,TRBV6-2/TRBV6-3,CASSYSLTGGFQPQHF,TGTGCCAGCAGTTACTCCCTGACAGGGGGCTTTCAGCCCCAGCATTTT
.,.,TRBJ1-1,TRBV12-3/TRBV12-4,CASSLMGSNTEAFF,TGTGCCAGCTCACTTATGGGCAGTAACACTGAAGCTTTCTTT
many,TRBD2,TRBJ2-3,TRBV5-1,CASSLEPSGLGDTQYF,TGCGCCAGCAGCTTGGAGCCTAGCGGCTTGGGGGATACGCAGTATTTT
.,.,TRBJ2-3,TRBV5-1,CASSPGGVGIDTQYF,TGCGCCAGCAGCCCTGGGGGTGTAGGGATAGATACGCAGTATTTT
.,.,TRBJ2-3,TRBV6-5,CASRYTGKVTQYF,TGTGCCAGCAGGTACACAGGGAAGGTTACGCAGTATTTT
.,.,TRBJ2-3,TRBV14,CASSQTEVATDTQYF,TGTGCCAGCAGCCAGACGGAGGTAGCGACAGATACGCAGTATTTT
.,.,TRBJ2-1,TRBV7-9,CASGHNEQFF,TGTGCCAGCGGGCACAATGAGCAGTTCTTC
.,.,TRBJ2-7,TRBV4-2,CASSQVPSGGEQYF,TGTGCCAGCAGCCAAGTGCCTTCTGGCGGCGAGCAGTACTTC
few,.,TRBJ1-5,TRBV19,CASSKTDSRSQHF,TGTGCCAGTAGTAAAACGGACAGTAGGTCCCAGCATTTT
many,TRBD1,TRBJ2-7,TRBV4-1,CASSQGGTGLLYEQYF,TGCGCCAGCAGCCAAGGAGGGACAGGCTTACTCTACGAGCAGTACTTC
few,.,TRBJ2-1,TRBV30,CAWSVNRDNEQFF,TGTGCCTGGAGTGTGAATCGGGACAATGAGCAGTTCTTC
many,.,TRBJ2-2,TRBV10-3,CAISELWGSTGELFF,TGTGCCATCAGTGAGCTTTGGGGGTCCACCGGGGAGCTGTTTTTT
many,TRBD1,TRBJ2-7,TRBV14,CASSQLPGQINYEQYF,TGTGCCAGCAGCCAACTGCCGGGACAGATAAACTACGAGCAGTACTTC
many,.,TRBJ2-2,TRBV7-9,CASSLEGTNTGELFF,TGTGCCAGCAGCTTAGAAGGAACGAACACCGGGGAGCTGTTTTTT
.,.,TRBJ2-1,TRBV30,CAWSVAPPNSEQFF,TGTGCCTGGAGTGTTGCGCCCCCAAATAGTGAGCAGTTCTTC
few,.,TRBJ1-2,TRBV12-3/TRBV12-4,CASSLGVGTVTGYTF,TGTGCCAGCAGTTTAGGTGTTGGGACCGTCACGGGCTACACCTTC
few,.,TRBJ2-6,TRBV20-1,CSAVDPGTRSSGANVLTF,TGCAGTGCCGTGGACCCCGGGACACGAAGCTCTGGGGCCAACGTCCTGACTTTC
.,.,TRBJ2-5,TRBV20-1,CSARRSGSEETQYF,TGCAGTGCTAGGAGATCGGGGTCGGAAGAGACCCAGTACTTC
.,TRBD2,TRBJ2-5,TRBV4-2,CASSQRGRESGETQYF,TGTGCCAGCAGCCAGAGAGGGCGGGAGTCTGGCGAGACCCAGTACTTC